The 6 T cell receptor beta chains below come from one sample, sequenced in a study of early T cells in non-severe SARS-CoV-2 infection. TCRdb reprocessed the 5' RACE reads with MiXCR, giving one entry per CDR3 protein. The sample contains about 110,000 distinct CDR3 sequences, 12% of which appear only once. Sequencing input: whole blood. These receptors were taken from an adult who was a healthcare worker with PCR-confirmed SARS-CoV-2 infection or an uninfected control (not recorded which).

This clonotype was seen repeatedly, ten times or more. The CDR3 loop reads CSADTTGYTEAFF. The DNA of the CDR3 is TGCAGTGCTGATACGACAGGATACACTGAAGCTTTCTTT. The chain couples TRBV20-1 to TRBJ1-1, with D perhaps matching TRBD1 (6 bases). Germline V gene data show CDR1 as DFQATT and CDR2 as SNEGSKA (reference sequence). The CDR3 is 13 amino acids. V lost 5 bases to trimming and J lost 3 bases, with 13 bases between them.

This rearrangement joins TRBV20-1 to TRBJ1-2; 7 bases align to TRBD1. In germline, CDR1 is DFQATT, CDR2 SNEGSKA (reference sequence). J was trimmed by 8 bases and V by 5 bases; bases with no gene match: 2. The CDR3 is 10 residues long. The CDR3 DNA reads as TGCAGTGCTTACAGGGGCGGCTACACCTTC. Amino acids: CSAYRGGYTF.

The rearrangement joins TRBV20-1 to TRBJ2-7; TRBD1 matches 7 bases. The CDR3 is 13 residues long. CDR1 and CDR2 from the germline V gene are DFQATT and SNEGSKA (reference sequence). V lost 6 bases to trimming and J lost 1 base; unmatched junction nucleotides: 6. Written as DNA, the CDR3 is TGCAGTGCAAGACGACAGGGTTCCTACGAGCAGTACTTC. Translating it yields CSARRQGSYEQYF.

The sample holds a few counts of this clonotype. The rearrangement uses TRBV6-2 or TRBV6-3 and TRBJ2-7, with a possible D match to TRBD2 (5 bases). Germline CDR1 is MNHEY and CDR2 is SVGEGT. The CDR3 is made up of 11 amino acids. The CDR3 sequence: CALSSGYEQYF. The CDR3 region has the DNA TGTGCGTTGTCGAGCGGATACGAGCAGTACTTC.

This clonotype was detected only a few times. This chain connects TRBV9 to TRBJ2-1; either TRBD1 or TRBD2 may supply D (5 bases each). Germline CDR1 reads SGDLS; CDR2 reads YYNGEE. The CDR3 runs to 15 residues. Trimming left V 0 bases short and J 6 bases short, with 13 bases between. CDR3 nucleotide sequence: TGTGCCAGCAGCGTAGATGGGGGAGCCCCCAATGAGCAGTTCTTC. Translated, it gives CASSVDGGAPNEQFF.

The J gene is TRBJ2-1, the V gene TRBV6-1; TRBD2 matches 8 bases. CDR1 is MNHNS, CDR2 SASEGT, per germline. The CDR3 runs to 15 residues. The V segment lost 3 bases and the J segment 6 bases; nucleotides outside the gene matches: 7. For the CDR3, the DNA is TGTGCCAGCAGTGATGCGGCGGGGGGCGGCAATGAGCAGTTCTTC. It translates to CASSDAAGGGNEQFF.